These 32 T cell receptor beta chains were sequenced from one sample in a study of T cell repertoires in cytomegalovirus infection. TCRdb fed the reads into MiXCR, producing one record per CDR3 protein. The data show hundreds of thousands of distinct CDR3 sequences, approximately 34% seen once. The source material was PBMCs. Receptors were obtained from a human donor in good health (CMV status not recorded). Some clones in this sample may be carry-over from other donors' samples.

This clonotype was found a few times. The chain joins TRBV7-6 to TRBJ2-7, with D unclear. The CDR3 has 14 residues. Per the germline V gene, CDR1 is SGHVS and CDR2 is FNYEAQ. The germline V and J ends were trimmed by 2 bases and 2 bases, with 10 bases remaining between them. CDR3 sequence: CASSLLGLTYEQYF. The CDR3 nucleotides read TGTGCCAGCAGCTTATTAGGGCTAACCTACGAGCAGTACTTC.

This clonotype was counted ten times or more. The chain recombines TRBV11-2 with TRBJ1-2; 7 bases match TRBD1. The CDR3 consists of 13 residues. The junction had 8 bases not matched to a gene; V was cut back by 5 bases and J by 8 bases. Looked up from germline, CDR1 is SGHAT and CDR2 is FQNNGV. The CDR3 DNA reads TGTGCCAGCAGCACGAGGGGGCCGGCGGGCTACACCTTC. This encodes CASSTRGPAGYTF.

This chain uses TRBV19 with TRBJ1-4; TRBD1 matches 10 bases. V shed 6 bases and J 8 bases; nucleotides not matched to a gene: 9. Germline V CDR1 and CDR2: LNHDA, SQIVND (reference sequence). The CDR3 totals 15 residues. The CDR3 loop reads CASSDDRGRQEKLFF. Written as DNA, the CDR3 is TGTGCCAGTAGCGACGACAGGGGGCGGCAAGAAAAACTGTTTTTT.

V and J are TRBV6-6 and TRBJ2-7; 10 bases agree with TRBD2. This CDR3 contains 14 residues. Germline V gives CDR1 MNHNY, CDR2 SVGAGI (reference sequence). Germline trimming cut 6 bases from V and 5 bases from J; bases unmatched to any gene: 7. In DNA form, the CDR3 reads TGTGCCAGCAGGGTAGCGGGAGGAATCGACGAGCAGTACTTC. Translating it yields CASRVAGGIDEQYF.

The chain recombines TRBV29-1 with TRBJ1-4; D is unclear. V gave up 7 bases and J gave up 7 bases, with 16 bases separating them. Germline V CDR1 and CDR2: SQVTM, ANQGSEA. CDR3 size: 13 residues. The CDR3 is CSGQSGLGEKLFF. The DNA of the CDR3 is TGCAGCGGCCAGTCGGGGTTAGGTGAAAAACTGTTTTTT.

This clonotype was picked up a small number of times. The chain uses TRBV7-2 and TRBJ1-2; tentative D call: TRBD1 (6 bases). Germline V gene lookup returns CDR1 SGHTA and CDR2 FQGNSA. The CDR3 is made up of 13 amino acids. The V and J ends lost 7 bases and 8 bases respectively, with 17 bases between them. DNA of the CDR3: TGTGCCAGCACTGTAGGCAGGGGTGCCGGCTACACCTTC. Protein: CASTVGRGAGYTF.

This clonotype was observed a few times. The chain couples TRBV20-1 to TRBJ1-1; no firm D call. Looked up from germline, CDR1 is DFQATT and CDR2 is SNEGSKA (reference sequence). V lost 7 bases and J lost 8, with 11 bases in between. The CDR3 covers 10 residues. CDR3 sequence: CSDRSVEAFF. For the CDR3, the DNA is TGCAGTGATCGAAGCGTAGAAGCTTTCTTT.

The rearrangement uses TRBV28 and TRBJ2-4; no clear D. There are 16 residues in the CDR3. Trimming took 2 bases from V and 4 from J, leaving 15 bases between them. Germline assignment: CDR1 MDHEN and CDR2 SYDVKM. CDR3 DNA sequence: TGTGCCAGCAGTTTACCGGACCGGCAACTGAAAAACATTCAGTACTTC. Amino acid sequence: CASSLPDRQLKNIQYF.

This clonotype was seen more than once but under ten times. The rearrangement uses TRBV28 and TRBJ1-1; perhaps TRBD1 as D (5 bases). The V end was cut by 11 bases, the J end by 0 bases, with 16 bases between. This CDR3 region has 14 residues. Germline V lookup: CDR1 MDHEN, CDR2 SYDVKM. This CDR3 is CAGGGTRMNTEAFF. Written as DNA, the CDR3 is TGTGCCGGGGGGGGAACACGGATGAACACTGAAGCTTTCTTT.

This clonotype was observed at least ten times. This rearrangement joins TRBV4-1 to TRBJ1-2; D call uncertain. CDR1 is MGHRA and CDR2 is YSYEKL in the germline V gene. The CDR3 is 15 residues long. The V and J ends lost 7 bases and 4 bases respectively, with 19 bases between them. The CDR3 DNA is TGCGCCAGCAACCCCGGCACGGGTCCAGGCTATGGCTACACCTTC. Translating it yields CASNPGTGPGYGYTF.

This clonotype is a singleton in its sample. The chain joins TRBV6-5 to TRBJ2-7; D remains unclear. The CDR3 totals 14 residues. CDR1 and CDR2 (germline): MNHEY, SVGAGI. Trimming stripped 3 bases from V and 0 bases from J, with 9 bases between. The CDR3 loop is CASSYFQISYEQYF. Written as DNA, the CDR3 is TGTGCCAGCAGTTATTTCCAAATCTCCTACGAGCAGTACTTC.

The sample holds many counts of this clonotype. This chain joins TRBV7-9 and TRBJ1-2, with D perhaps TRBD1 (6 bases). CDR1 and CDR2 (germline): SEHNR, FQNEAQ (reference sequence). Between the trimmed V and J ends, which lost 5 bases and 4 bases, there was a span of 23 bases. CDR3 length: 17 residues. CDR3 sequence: CASSQWGSHRELYGYTF. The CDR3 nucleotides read TGTGCCAGCAGCCAGTGGGGGTCGCACAGGGAGCTCTATGGCTACACCTTC.

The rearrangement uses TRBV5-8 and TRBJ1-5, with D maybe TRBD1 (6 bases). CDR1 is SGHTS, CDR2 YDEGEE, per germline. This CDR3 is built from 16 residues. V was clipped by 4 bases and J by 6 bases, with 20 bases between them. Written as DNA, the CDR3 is TGTGCCAGCAGCCGTCTGACGACAGGAGTTCGTCAGCCCCAGCATTTT. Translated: CASSRLTTGVRQPQHF.

This CDR3 is CASSTGTGGSANYGYTF. Here the CDR3 DNA reads TGTGCCAGCAGTACCGGGACAGGGGGTTCTGCTAACTATGGCTACACCTTC. This chain joins TRBV27 and TRBJ1-2; 11 bases are a match to TRBD1. The germline gives CDR1 MNHEY, CDR2 SMNVEV (reference sequence). The CDR3 runs 17 residues. The junction had 8 bases not matched to a gene; V was cut back by 5 bases and J by 0 bases.

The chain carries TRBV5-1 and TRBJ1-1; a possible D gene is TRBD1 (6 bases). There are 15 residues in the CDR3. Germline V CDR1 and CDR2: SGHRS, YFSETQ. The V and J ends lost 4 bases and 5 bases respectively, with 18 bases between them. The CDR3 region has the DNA TGCGCCAGCAGCGGCCAAGGGGGGGGGTATACTGAAGCTTTCTTT. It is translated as CASSGQGGGYTEAFF.

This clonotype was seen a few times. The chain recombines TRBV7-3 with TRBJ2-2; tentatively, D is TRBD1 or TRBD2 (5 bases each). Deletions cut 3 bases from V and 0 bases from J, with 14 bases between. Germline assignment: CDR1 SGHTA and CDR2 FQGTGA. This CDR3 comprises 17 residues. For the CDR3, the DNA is TGTGCCAGCAGCTTCCAATCCGGGACCACGAACACCGGGGAGCTGTTTTTT. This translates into CASSFQSGTTNTGELFF. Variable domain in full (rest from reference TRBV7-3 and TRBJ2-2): GAGVSQTPSNKVTEKGKYVELRCDPISGHTALYWYRQSLGQGPEFLIYFQGTGAADDSGLPNDRFFAVRPEGSVSTLKIQRTERGDSAVYLCASSFQSGTTNTGELFFGEGSRLTVL.

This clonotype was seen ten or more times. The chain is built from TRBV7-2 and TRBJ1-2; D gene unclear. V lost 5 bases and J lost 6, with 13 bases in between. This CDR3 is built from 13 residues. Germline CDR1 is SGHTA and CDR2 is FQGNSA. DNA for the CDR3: TGTGCCAGCAGCCCACTCGGTACCGATGGCTACACCTTC. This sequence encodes CASSPLGTDGYTF.

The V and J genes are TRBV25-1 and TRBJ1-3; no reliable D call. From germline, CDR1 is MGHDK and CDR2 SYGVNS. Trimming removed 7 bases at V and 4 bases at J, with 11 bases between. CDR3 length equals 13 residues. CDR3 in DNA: TGTGCCAGCACGGTGGGTGGAGGAAACACCATATATTTT. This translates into CASTVGGGNTIYF.

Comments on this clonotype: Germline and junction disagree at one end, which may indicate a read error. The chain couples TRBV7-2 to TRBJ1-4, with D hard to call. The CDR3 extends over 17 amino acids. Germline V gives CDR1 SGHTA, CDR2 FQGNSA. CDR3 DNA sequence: TGTGCCAGCAGCCCCACTAGGCGCCGTGCAACTAATGACAAACTGTTTTTT. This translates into CASSPTRRRATNDKLFF.

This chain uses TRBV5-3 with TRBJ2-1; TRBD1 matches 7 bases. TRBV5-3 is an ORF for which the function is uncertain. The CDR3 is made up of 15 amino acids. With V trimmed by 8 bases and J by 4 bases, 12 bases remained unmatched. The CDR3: CASSQGQVIYNEQFF. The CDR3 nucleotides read TGTGCCAGCAGCCAAGGACAGGTGATATACAATGAGCAGTTCTTC.

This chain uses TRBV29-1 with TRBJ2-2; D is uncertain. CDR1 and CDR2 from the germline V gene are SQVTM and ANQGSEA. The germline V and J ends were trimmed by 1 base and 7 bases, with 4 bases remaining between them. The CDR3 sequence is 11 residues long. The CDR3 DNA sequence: TGCAGCGTTGAAGGGTTCGGGGAGCTGTTTTTT. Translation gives CSVEGFGELFF.

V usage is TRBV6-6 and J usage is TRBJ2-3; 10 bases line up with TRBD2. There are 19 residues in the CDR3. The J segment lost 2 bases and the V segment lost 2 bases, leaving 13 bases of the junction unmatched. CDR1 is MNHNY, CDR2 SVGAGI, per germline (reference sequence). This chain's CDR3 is CASSYPLLAGGRITDTQYF. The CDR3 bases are TGTGCCAGCAGTTACCCCCTATTAGCGGGGGGCCGAATCACAGATACGCAGTATTTT.

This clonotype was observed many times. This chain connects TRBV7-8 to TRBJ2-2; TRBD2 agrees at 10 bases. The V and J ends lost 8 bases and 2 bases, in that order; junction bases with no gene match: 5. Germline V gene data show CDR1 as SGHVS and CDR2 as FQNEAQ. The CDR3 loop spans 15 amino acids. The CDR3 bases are TGTGCCAGCCAAACACTAGCGGGAAACACCGGGGAGCTGTTTTTT. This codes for CASQTLAGNTGELFF.

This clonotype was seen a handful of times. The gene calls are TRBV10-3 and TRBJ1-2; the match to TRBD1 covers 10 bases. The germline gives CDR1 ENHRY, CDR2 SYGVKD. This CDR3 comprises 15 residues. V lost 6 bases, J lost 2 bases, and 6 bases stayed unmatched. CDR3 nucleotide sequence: TGTGCCATCAGACGGACAGGGGGAATAAACTATGGCTACACCTTC. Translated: CAIRRTGGINYGYTF.

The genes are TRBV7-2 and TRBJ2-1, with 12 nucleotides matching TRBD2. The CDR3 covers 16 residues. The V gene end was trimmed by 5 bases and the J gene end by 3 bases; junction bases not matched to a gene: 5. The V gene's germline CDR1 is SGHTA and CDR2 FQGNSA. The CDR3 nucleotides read TGTGCCAGCAGCCGACTAGCGGGAGAACGCTACAATGAGCAGTTCTTC. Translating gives CASSRLAGERYNEQFF.

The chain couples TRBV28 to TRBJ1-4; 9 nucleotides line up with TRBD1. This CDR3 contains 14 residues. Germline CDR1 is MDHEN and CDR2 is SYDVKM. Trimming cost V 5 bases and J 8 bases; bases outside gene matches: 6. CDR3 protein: CASSLTGQGEKLFF. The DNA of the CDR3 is TGTGCCAGCAGTCTCACCGGACAGGGGGAAAAACTGTTTTTT.

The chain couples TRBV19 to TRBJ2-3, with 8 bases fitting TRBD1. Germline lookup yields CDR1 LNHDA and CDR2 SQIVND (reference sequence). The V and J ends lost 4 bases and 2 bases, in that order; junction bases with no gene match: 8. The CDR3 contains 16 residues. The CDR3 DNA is TGTGCCAGTAGTACTGGACAGGGTACCAACACAGATACGCAGTATTTT. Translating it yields CASSTGQGTNTDTQYF.

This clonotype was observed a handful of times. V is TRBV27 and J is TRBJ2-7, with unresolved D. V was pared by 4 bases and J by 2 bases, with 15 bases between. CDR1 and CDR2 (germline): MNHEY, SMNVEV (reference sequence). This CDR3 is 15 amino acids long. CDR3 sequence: CASSSYSDDPYEQYF. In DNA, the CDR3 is TGTGCCAGCAGTTCCTACTCGGACGATCCCTACGAGCAGTACTTC.

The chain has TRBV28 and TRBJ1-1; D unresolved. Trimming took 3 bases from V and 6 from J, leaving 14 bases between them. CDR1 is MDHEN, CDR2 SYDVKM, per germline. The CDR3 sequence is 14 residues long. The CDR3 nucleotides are TGTGCCAGCAGTTTTTTGGTCGGAGTGTCTGAAGCTTTCTTT. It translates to CASSFLVGVSEAFF.

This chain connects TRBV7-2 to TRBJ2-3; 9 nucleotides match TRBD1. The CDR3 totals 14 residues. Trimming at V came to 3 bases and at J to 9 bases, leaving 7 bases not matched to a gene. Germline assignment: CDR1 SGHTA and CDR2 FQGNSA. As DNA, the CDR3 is TGTGCCAGCAGCTTCCGGGACAGGGATCGAACGCAGTATTTT. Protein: CASSFRDRDRTQYF.

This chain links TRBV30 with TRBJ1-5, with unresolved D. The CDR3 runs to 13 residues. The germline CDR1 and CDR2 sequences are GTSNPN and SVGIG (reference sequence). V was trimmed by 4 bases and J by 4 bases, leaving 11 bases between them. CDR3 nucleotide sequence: TGTGCCTGGAACGGGCAGCCAAATCAGCCCCAGCATTTT. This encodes CAWNGQPNQPQHF. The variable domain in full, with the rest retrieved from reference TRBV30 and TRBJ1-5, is SQTIHQWPATLVQPVGSPLSLECTVEGTSNPNLYWYRQAAGRGLQLLFYSVGIGQISSEVPQNLSASRPQDRQFILSSKKLLLSDSGFYLCAWNGQPNQPQHFGDGTRLSIL.

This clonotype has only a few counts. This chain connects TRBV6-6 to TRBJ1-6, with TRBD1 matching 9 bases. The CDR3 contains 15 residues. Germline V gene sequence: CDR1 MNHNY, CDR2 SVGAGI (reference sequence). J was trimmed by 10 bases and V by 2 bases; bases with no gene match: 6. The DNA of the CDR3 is TGTGCCAGCAGTTACGGGACAGGGCTTGGATCACCCCTCCACTTT. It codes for CASSYGTGLGSPLHF.